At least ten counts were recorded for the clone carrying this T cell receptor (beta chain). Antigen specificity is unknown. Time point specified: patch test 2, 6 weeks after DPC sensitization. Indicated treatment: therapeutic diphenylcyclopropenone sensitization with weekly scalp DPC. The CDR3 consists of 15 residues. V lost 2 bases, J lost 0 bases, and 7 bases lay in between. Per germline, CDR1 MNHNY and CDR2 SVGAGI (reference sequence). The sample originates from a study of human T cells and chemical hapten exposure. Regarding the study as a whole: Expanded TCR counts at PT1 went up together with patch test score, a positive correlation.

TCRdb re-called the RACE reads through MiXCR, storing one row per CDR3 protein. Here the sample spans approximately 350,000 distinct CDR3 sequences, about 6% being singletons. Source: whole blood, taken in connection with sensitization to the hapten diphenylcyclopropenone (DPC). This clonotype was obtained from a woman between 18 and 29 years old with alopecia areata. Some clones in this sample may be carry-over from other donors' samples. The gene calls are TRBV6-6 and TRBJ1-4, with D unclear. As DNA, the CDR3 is TGTGCCAGCAGTTACACCGGTGCAACTAATGAAAAACTGTTTTTT. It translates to CASSYTGATNEKLFF.